One and the same sample provided the 32 T cell receptor beta chains below, sequenced in a study of T cell repertoires in cytomegalovirus infection. A single record per CDR3 protein comes from TCRdb applying MiXCR to the reads. The sample has 200,000 to 300,000 distinct CDR3 sequences; 9% to 15% are singletons. The sequencing sample was made of PBMCs. These receptors originate from a human donor in good health (CMV status not recorded). Some clones in this sample may be carry-over from other donors' samples.

This clonotype was recorded many times. The chain recombines TRBV7-6 with TRBJ2-3; D remains unclear. The CDR3 is 15 residues long. Germline CDR1 SGHVS, CDR2 FNYEAQ. V was cut by 5 bases and J by 0 bases, with 12 bases left in between. For the CDR3, the DNA is TGTGCCAGCAGCCACCGGCGGCAGAGCACAGATACGCAGTATTTT. This sequence encodes CASSHRRQSTDTQYF.

The chain has TRBV11-3 and TRBJ2-3; D tentatively fits TRBD1 or TRBD2 (5 bases each). V was cut by 1 base and J by 5 bases, with 10 bases left in between. This CDR3 spans 14 amino acids. Per the germline V gene, CDR1 is SGHNT and CDR2 is YENEEA. DNA for the CDR3: TGTGCCAGCAGCTTAGGGACTGGGGGAGATACGCAGTATTTT. Amino acid sequence: CASSLGTGGDTQYF.

This clonotype was counted at least ten times. The genes are TRBV12-3 or TRBV12-4 and TRBJ2-3; D gene unclear. The CDR3 extends over 14 amino acids. V lost 6 bases and J 4 bases, leaving 14 bases between the germline ends. The CDR3 DNA reads as TGTGCCAGCAGACTTGGGCGAGAGGCAGATACGCAGTATTTT. This codes for CASRLGREADTQYF.

This clonotype was detected many times. This chain connects TRBV7-8 to TRBJ2-5; the D gene is possibly TRBD1 (6 bases). V lost 1 base to trimming and J lost 5 bases, with 14 bases between them. The germline V gene encodes CDR1 SGHVS and CDR2 FQNEAQ. This CDR3 has 15 amino acids. The CDR3 sequence is CASSLVGHPSETQYF. The DNA of the CDR3 is TGTGCCAGCAGCTTAGTGGGACACCCGTCGGAGACCCAGTACTTC.

This clonotype occurred many times. The chain carries TRBV5-1 and TRBJ2-7, with TRBD1 matching over 7 bases. The V gene's germline CDR1 is SGHRS and CDR2 YFSETQ. CDR3 length: 16 amino acids. The V gene end was trimmed by 0 bases and the J gene end by 5 bases; junction bases not matched to a gene: 11. The CDR3: CASSLARTGGSNEQYF. The CDR3 DNA sequence: TGCGCCAGCAGCTTGGCCCGGACAGGTGGGAGTAACGAGCAGTACTTC.

The sample holds many counts of this clonotype. The chain uses TRBV7-2 and TRBJ1-2, with 8 bases aligning to TRBD1. The CDR3 sequence is 15 residues long. Trimming at V came to 3 bases and at J to 4 bases, leaving 7 bases not matched to a gene. Germline V gene lookup returns CDR1 SGHTA and CDR2 FQGNSA. In DNA, the CDR3 is TGTGCCAGCAGCTTGACAGGGGATATGACCTATGGCTACACCTTC. Its translation is CASSLTGDMTYGYTF.

The chain employs TRBV2 and TRBJ1-5; the D is unclear. The germline V and J ends were trimmed by 4 bases and 5 bases, with 9 bases remaining between them. Germline V gene sequence: CDR1 SNHLY, CDR2 FYNNEI. This CDR3 contains 13 residues. The CDR3 nucleotides are TGTGCCAGCAGTGTCGGGCCTTATCAGCCCCAGCATTTT. Its protein is CASSVGPYQPQHF.

The chain has TRBV20-1 and TRBJ2-1; 9 bases align to TRBD2. J lost 7 bases, V lost 1 base, and 17 bases had no gene match. Germline V gives CDR1 DFQATT, CDR2 SNEGSKA (reference sequence). CDR3 size: 18 residues. The CDR3 DNA sequence: TGCAGTGCTAGAGTGCGGGGGGGCGCAACTCCGAGAGTAAATGAGCAGTTCTTC. Translated: CSARVRGGATPRVNEQFF.

The V and J genes are TRBV6-6 and TRBJ2-3, with 7 bases fitting TRBD2. After removal of 2 bases from V and 0 bases from J, the junction contained 8 bases not matched to a gene. The CDR3 totals 17 residues. CDR1 and CDR2 (germline): MNHNY, SVGAGI (reference sequence). The CDR3 region has the DNA TGTGCCAGCAGTTACAAGGCGGGAGTAGCGAGCACAGATACGCAGTATTTT. Its translation is CASSYKAGVASTDTQYF.

J is TRBJ2-5 and V is TRBV6-2 or TRBV6-3; TRBD1 matches at 8 bases. Per germline, CDR1 MNHEY and CDR2 SVGEGT. The V segment lost 5 bases and the J segment 4 bases; nucleotides outside the gene matches: 24. The length of the CDR3 is 20 residues. For the CDR3, the DNA is TGTGCCAGCAGTCCTGGAAGGGTTCAGGGGGCAGCCGGGTCGGCAGAGACCCAGTACTTC. Protein: CASSPGRVQGAAGSAETQYF.

This clonotype showed up many times. The chain links TRBV11-2 to TRBJ2-2; D is unclear. V lost 1 base to trimming and J lost 2 bases, with 5 bases between them. This CDR3 spans 14 amino acids. In germline, CDR1 is SGHAT, CDR2 FQNNGV. The chain's CDR3 is CASSLGRNTGELFF. Written as DNA, the CDR3 is TGTGCCAGCAGCTTAGGCAGAAACACCGGGGAGCTGTTTTTT.

This clonotype was counted many times. This chain links TRBV28 with TRBJ2-7; D is uncertain. Germline assignment: CDR1 MDHEN and CDR2 SYDVKM. This CDR3 is built from 16 residues. V dropped 6 bases and J dropped 3 bases, with 21 bases sitting between them. The chain's CDR3 is CASSPTHGQLSYEQYF. As DNA, the CDR3 is TGTGCCAGCAGCCCTACGCATGGGCAGCTTAGCTACGAGCAGTACTTC.

This clonotype was detected many times. The chain combines TRBV20-1 with TRBJ1-1; maybe TRBD1 (5 bases). The germline CDR1 and CDR2 sequences are DFQATT and SNEGSKA (reference sequence). The ends were cut back, 2 bases at V and 4 bases at J, with 17 bases in the middle. This CDR3 region has 15 residues. CDR3: CSARTRVESGTEAFF. The DNA of the CDR3 is TGCAGTGCTAGAACCAGGGTAGAGAGTGGCACTGAAGCTTTCTTT.

This clonotype was observed at least ten times. The chain has TRBV2 and TRBJ1-5; the D gene is possibly TRBD1 (6 bases). The CDR3 runs 13 residues. V was pared by 8 bases and J by 4 bases, with 12 bases between. The germline V gene has CDR1 SNHLY and CDR2 FYNNEI. For the CDR3, the DNA is TGTGCCAGCCAAGGGGGAGGAAATCAGCCCCAGCATTTT. It codes for CASQGGGNQPQHF.

The rearrangement links TRBV20-1 to TRBJ1-5; no clear D. The CDR3 length is 13 residues. V was shortened by 5 bases and J by 3 bases, with 11 bases between the two germline ends. Germline CDR1 and CDR2: DFQATT and SNEGSKA (reference sequence). This CDR3 reads CSAAVNNNQPQHF. The CDR3, as DNA: TGCAGTGCTGCGGTGAATAACAATCAGCCCCAGCATTTT.

The rearrangement joins TRBV29-1 to TRBJ2-7, with a tentative D call TRBD2 (6 bases). Germline CDR1 SQVTM, CDR2 ANQGSEA. V gave up 4 bases and J gave up 5 bases, with 9 bases separating them. The CDR3 has 11 residues. The CDR3 sequence is CSVGRDHEQYF. The CDR3 DNA reads TGCAGCGTTGGGAGGGACCACGAGCAGTACTTC.

This clonotype was observed at least ten times. The V call is TRBV7-2, the J call TRBJ2-1; 8 bases match TRBD2. The germline V gene encodes CDR1 SGHTA and CDR2 FQGNSA. V trimming: 8 bases; J trimming: 1 base; junction bases outside the gene matches: 1. The CDR3 runs 13 residues. In nucleotides, the CDR3 is TGTGCCAGCGCGGGGGGATCCTACAATGAGCAGTTCTTC. It is translated as CASAGGSYNEQFF. Full variable domain (rest looked up from reference TRBV7-2 and TRBJ2-1): GAGVSQSPSNKVTEKGKDVELRCDPISGHTALYWYRQSLGQGLEFLIYFQGNSAPDKSGLPSDRFSAERTGGSVSTLTIQRTQQEDSAVYLCASAGGSYNEQFFGPGTRLTVL.

This clonotype was detected only once. The gene calls are TRBV5-6 and TRBJ1-2, with 7 positions matching TRBD1. V gave up 4 bases and J gave up 4 bases; unmatched junction bases: 7. This CDR3 is 14 amino acids long. Per the germline V gene, CDR1 is SGHDT and CDR2 is YYEEEE. In nucleotides, the CDR3 is TGTGCCAGCAGCGCACCCGGGACAGCCTATGGCTACACCTTC. Its translation is CASSAPGTAYGYTF.

This clonotype showed up many times. The J gene is TRBJ2-3, the V gene TRBV12-3 or TRBV12-4, with 8 positions matching TRBD2. The J segment lost 2 bases and the V segment lost 6 bases, leaving 1 base of the junction unmatched. The CDR3 has 13 residues. The CDR3 reads CASRREATDTQYF. CDR3 DNA: TGTGCCAGCAGGCGGGAGGCCACAGATACGCAGTATTTT.

This clonotype was counted ten times or more. DNA for the CDR3: TGTGCCAGCGTCCTTGGGCTGGACAGGCCCCCAAACACAGATACGCAGTATTTT. It is translated as CASVLGLDRPPNTDTQYF. V and J are TRBV7-2 and TRBJ2-3; 7 bases fit TRBD1. V trimming: 8 bases; J trimming: 2 bases; junction bases outside the gene matches: 19. This CDR3 region has 18 residues. The V gene's germline CDR1 is SGHTA and CDR2 FQGNSA.

This clonotype was observed at least ten times. The V and J genes are TRBV7-2 and TRBJ1-2; possible D gene TRBD1, 6 bases. V lost 7 bases, J lost 4 bases, and 22 bases lay in between. Germline CDR1 is SGHTA and CDR2 is FQGNSA. There are 16 residues in the CDR3. The CDR3 nucleotides read TGTGCCAGCAATTTCCTAAACAGGGCCGACGTCTATGGCTACACCTTC. Translating it yields CASNFLNRADVYGYTF.

This chain uses TRBV28 with TRBJ2-2; maybe TRBD1 (6 bases). This CDR3 is 16 amino acids long. The germline gives CDR1 MDHEN, CDR2 SYDVKM. V lost 6 bases to trimming and J lost 5 bases, with 19 bases between them. The CDR3 here is CASSPWAGEGTGELFF. For the CDR3, the DNA is TGTGCCAGCAGCCCTTGGGCAGGGGAAGGGACCGGGGAGCTGTTTTTT.

Only a few counts were recorded for this clonotype. The chain recombines TRBV6-4 with TRBJ2-1; D ambiguous. Germline V gives CDR1 MRHNA, CDR2 SNTAGT. Trimming took off 0 bases at V and 10 bases at J, with 7 bases between the two ends. This CDR3 contains 12 residues. CDR3 in amino acids: CASSDSGTEQFF. CDR3 nucleotide sequence: TGTGCCAGCAGTGACTCGGGAACCGAGCAGTTCTTC.

This clonotype has more than one count but fewer than ten. CDR3 sequence reads: CASSQEGTASSGNTIYF. CDR3 nucleotide sequence: TGTGCCAGCAGCCAAGAAGGGACAGCGAGCTCTGGAAACACCATATATTTT. V is TRBV4-2 and J is TRBJ1-3; 7 bases are shared with TRBD1. The CDR3 extends over 17 amino acids. CDR1 is LGHNA, CDR2 YNFKEQ, per germline. Unmatched junction bases numbered 5, after V lost 0 bases and J lost 0 bases.

This clonotype has a count of ten or more. This chain connects TRBV4-3 to TRBJ2-5; D is unresolved. This CDR3 is built from 15 residues. Per the germline V gene, CDR1 is LGHNA and CDR2 is YSLEER. V shed 1 base and J shed 5 bases, with 14 bases lying between them. The CDR3 loop is CASSQGLGSRETQYF. The CDR3 nucleotides read TGCGCCAGCAGCCAAGGGCTCGGGTCCCGTGAGACCCAGTACTTC.

This clonotype was seen many times. CDR3 coding DNA: TGTGCCAGCAGCCCAGAGAGCTCTGGGGCCAACGTCCTGACTTTC. Its translation is CASSPESSGANVLTF. The chain employs TRBV7-2 and TRBJ2-6; D not certain. The germline gives CDR1 SGHTA, CDR2 FQGNSA. CDR3 length: 15 residues. V dropped 5 bases and J dropped 0 bases, with 8 bases sitting between them.

The sample holds many counts of this clonotype. This chain connects TRBV7-2 to TRBJ2-5, with D possibly matching TRBD1 (5 bases). The V end lost 3 bases, the J end lost 2 bases, and 10 bases lay between the germline ends. This CDR3 has 14 amino acids. CDR1 is SGHTA, CDR2 FQGNSA, per germline. The DNA for the CDR3 is TGTGCCAGCAGCTTCCCCAGGGCGCAAGAGACCCAGTACTTC. This gives the protein CASSFPRAQETQYF.

The genes are TRBV2 and TRBJ2-1; D unresolved. V shed 1 base and J shed 12 bases, with 13 bases lying between them. The CDR3 consists of 13 residues. The germline V gene has CDR1 SNHLY and CDR2 FYNNEI. CDR3 protein: CASSEVLSVRQFF. The DNA for the CDR3 is TGTGCCAGCAGTGAAGTCTTATCGGTTAGGCAGTTCTTC.

This clonotype appeared a few times. This rearrangement joins TRBV20-1 to TRBJ2-1, with 13 nucleotides matching TRBD2. Germline values: CDR1 DFQATT, CDR2 SNEGSKA (reference sequence). The CDR3 has 14 amino acids. Trimming removed 6 bases from V and 6 bases from J; junction bases left unmatched: 5. In DNA form, the CDR3 reads TGCAGTGCCAAGGGACTAGCGGGGTCCAATGAGCAGTTCTTC. Amino acid sequence: CSAKGLAGSNEQFF.

This clonotype was detected many times. The V call is TRBV7-2, the J call TRBJ1-4; no firm D call. Germline CDR1 SGHTA, CDR2 FQGNSA. Trimming pared 1 base from V and 10 bases from J, leaving 10 bases between. The CDR3 contains 13 residues. CDR3 protein: CASSLGDSRKLFF. The CDR3 DNA reads TGTGCCAGCAGCTTAGGTGACTCCCGAAAACTGTTTTTT.

The CDR3 region is CSASLAGRPYTQYF. The CDR3 DNA reads TGCAGTGCTAGTCTGGCGGGAAGACCTTATACGCAGTATTTT. The genes are TRBV20-1 and TRBJ2-3; a weak D match, TRBD2 (6 bases). Germline V gene lookup returns CDR1 DFQATT and CDR2 SNEGSKA (reference sequence). There are 14 residues in the CDR3. V gave up 3 bases and J gave up 7 bases, with 17 bases separating them.

V and J are TRBV20-1 and TRBJ2-4; 9 nucleotides line up with TRBD1. Germline values: CDR1 DFQATT, CDR2 SNEGSKA (reference sequence). This CDR3 contains 15 residues. V dropped 5 bases and J dropped 4; count of bases not matched to a gene: 9. CDR3 coding DNA: TGCAGTGCTCCCCTTACAGGGGGCCGAAAAAACATTCAGTACTTC. Translating it yields CSAPLTGGRKNIQYF.